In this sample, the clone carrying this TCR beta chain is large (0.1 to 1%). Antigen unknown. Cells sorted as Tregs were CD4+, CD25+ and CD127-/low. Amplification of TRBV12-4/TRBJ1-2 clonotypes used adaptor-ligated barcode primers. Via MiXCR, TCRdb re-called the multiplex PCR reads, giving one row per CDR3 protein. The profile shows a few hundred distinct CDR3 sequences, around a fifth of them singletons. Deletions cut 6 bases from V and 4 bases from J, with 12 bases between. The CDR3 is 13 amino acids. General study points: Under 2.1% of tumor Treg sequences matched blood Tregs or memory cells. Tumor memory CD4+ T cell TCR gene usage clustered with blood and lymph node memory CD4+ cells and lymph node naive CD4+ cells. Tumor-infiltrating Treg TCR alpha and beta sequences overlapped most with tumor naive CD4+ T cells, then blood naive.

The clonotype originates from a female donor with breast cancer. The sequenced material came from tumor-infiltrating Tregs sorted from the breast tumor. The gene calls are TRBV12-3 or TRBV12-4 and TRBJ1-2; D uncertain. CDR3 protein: CASSVGRIYGYTF. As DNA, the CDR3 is TGTGCCAGCAGCGTGGGAAGGATCTATGGCTACACCTTC.